Listed below are T cell receptor beta chains from one sample, sequenced in a study of graft-versus-host responses after intestinal transplantation. Assay: immunoSEQ multiplex PCR; the TCRdb copy retains only in-frame clones and omits some. The sample consists of approximately 24,000 clones, more than 80% of them appearing once. Sequenced here: PBMCs, sampled 18 days after transplant. The receptors derive from a human patient who received an intestinal transplant, so some T cells may come from the graft donor. Each CDR3 is given with its conserved first and last residue. Each record gives: J gene, V gene, CDR3 length, CDR3 protein.

j_call: TRBJ1-2; v_call: TRBV9; cdr3_length: 15; cdr3_aa: CASSGTDLTNYGYTF
j_call: TRBJ2-7; v_call: TRBV27; cdr3_length: 15; cdr3_aa: CASSWDTGSSYEQYF
j_call: TRBJ1-1; v_call: TRBV10-3; cdr3_length: 13; cdr3_aa: CAISAIAGFEAFF
j_call: TRBJ2-3; v_call: TRBV18; cdr3_length: 15; cdr3_aa: CASSPLTPLTDTQYF
j_call: TRBJ2-1; v_call: TRBV30; cdr3_length: 13; cdr3_aa: CAWSPGQVDEQFF
j_call: TRBJ1-1; v_call: TRBV11-3; cdr3_length: 14; cdr3_aa: CASSPRGQNTEAFF
j_call: TRBJ2-1; v_call: TRBV19; cdr3_length: 15; cdr3_aa: CASSIGGGGEDEQFF
j_call: TRBJ2-7; v_call: TRBV7-6; cdr3_length: 15; cdr3_aa: CASSPLAGGVYEQYF
j_call: TRBJ1-4; v_call: TRBV12-2; cdr3_length: 15; cdr3_aa: CASRARTGGDEKLFF
j_call: TRBJ1-6; v_call: TRBV10-1; cdr3_length: 13; cdr3_aa: CTSSVSGLAPLHF
j_call: TRBJ2-7; v_call: TRBV6-6; cdr3_length: 15; cdr3_aa: CASSKGWDAAYEQYF
j_call: TRBJ2-1; v_call: TRBV27; cdr3_length: 11; cdr3_aa: CASSSSYEQFF
j_call: TRBJ2-7; v_call: TRBV7-9; cdr3_length: 17; cdr3_aa: CASSLAFGDISPYEQYF
j_call: TRBJ2-1; v_call: TRBV27; cdr3_length: 16; cdr3_aa: CASSFLRGAVYNEQFF
j_call: TRBJ1-6; v_call: TRBV11-3; cdr3_length: 15; cdr3_aa: CASSFPSVKNSPLHF
j_call: TRBJ2-5; v_call: TRBV9; cdr3_length: 14; cdr3_aa: CASSVLAGTETQYF
j_call: TRBJ1-6; v_call: TRBV10-3; cdr3_length: 13; cdr3_aa: CAISGQGNSPLHF
j_call: TRBJ2-5; v_call: TRBV6-1; cdr3_length: 15; cdr3_aa: CASVGDRTLQETQYF
j_call: TRBJ2-1; v_call: TRBV4-2; cdr3_length: 17; cdr3_aa: CASSQEPHGLAGWEQFF
j_call: TRBJ2-7; v_call: TRBV18; cdr3_length: 13; cdr3_aa: CASSPTGSYEQYF
j_call: TRBJ2-7; v_call: TRBV6-5; cdr3_length: 14; cdr3_aa: CASSYGQGGYEQYF
j_call: TRBJ2-1; v_call: TRBV19; cdr3_length: 16; cdr3_aa: CASSRPRGYTNNEQFF
j_call: TRBJ1-1; v_call: TRBV4-1; cdr3_length: 15; cdr3_aa: CASSQITGLNTEAFF
j_call: TRBJ1-6; v_call: TRBV5-6; cdr3_length: 15; cdr3_aa: CASSFDGRFNSPLHF
j_call: TRBJ1-4; v_call: TRBV9; cdr3_length: 14; cdr3_aa: CASSVGTRNEKLFF
j_call: TRBJ2-5; v_call: TRBV9; cdr3_length: 16; cdr3_aa: CASSARGTGFRETQYF
j_call: TRBJ2-3; v_call: TRBV5-4; cdr3_length: 16; cdr3_aa: CASSWGGVDATDTQYF
j_call: TRBJ1-6; v_call: TRBV9; cdr3_length: 14; cdr3_aa: CASSVGTGDSPLHF
j_call: TRBJ2-4; v_call: TRBV18; cdr3_length: 15; cdr3_aa: CASSPGDRRGDIQYF
j_call: TRBJ2-2; v_call: TRBV9; cdr3_length: 16; cdr3_aa: CASSVASGGSTGELFF
j_call: TRBJ1-4; v_call: TRBV6-1; cdr3_length: 17; cdr3_aa: CASSGGSGLGVNEKLFF
j_call: TRBJ2-2; v_call: TRBV6-6; cdr3_length: 13; cdr3_aa: CASSYYNTGELFF